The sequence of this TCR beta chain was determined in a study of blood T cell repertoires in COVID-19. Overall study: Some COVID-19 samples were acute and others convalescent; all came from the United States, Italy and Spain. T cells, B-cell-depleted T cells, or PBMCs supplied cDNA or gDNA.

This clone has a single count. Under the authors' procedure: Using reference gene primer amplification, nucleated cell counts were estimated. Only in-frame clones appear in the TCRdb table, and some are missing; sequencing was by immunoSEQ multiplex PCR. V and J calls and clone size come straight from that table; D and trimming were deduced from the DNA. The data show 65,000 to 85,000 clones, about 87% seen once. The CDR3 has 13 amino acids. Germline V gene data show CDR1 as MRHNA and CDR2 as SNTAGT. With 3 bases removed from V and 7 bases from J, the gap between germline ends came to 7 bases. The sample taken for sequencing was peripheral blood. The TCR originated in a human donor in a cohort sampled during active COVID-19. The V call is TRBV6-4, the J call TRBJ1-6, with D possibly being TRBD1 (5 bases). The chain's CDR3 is CASSEAGNSPLHF. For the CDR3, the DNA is TGTGCCAGCAGTGAAGCAGGGAATTCACCCCTCCACTTT.